The 17 T cell receptor beta chains given below trace back to one sample, sequenced in a study of T cell responses to AZD1222 COVID-19 vaccine. Profiling relied on immunoSEQ multiplex PCR, and the TCRdb table lists in-frame clones only, not all of them. The table lists some 110,000 clones, 93% of them singletons. The sample in question was peripheral blood, obtained on day 0 of AZD1222 vaccination. The source is an adult in good health.

The chain has TRBV20-1 and TRBJ2-5; D is unclear. Trimming stripped 6 bases from V and 1 base from J, with 6 bases between. Germline V gives CDR1 DFQATT, CDR2 SNEGSKA (reference sequence). This CDR3 region has 11 residues. The CDR3, as DNA: TGCAGTGCACAGTTCCAAGAGACCCAGTACTTC. As protein: CSAQFQETQYF.

The chain employs TRBV7-9 and TRBJ1-2, with TRBD1 identical over 11 bases. V lost 5 bases, J lost 5 bases, and 4 bases stayed unmatched. This CDR3 spans 14 amino acids. Germline V gene data show CDR1 as SEHNR and CDR2 as FQNEAQ (reference sequence). The CDR3 DNA reads as TGTGCCAGCAGCGCTGGACAGGGGGCATATGGCTACACCTTC. Translating gives CASSAGQGAYGYTF.

The J gene is TRBJ1-6, the V gene TRBV30; D remains unclear. Germline V gene sequence: CDR1 GTSNPN, CDR2 SVGIG (reference sequence). The ends were cut back, 4 bases at V and 8 bases at J, with 12 bases in the middle. The CDR3 has 13 amino acids. CDR3 sequence: CAWTPRVYSPLHF. CDR3 bases: TGTGCCTGGACCCCGAGGGTTTATTCACCCCTCCACTTT. Full variable domain (remainder filled in from reference TRBV30 and TRBJ1-6): SQTIHQWPATLVQPVGSPLSLECTVEGTSNPNLYWYRQAAGRGLQLLFYSVGIGQISSEVPQNLSASRPQDRQFILSSKKLLLSDSGFYLCAWTPRVYSPLHFGNGTRLTVT.

The CDR3 bases are TGTGCCAGCATCGTAAACGGGTTGAACACTGAAGCTTTCTTT. Translated, it gives CASIVNGLNTEAFF. V is TRBV2 and J is TRBJ1-1, with D unclear. The CDR3 sequence is 14 residues long. Germline-derived CDR1 and CDR2 are SNHLY and FYNNEI. Trimming removed 7 bases at V and 0 bases at J, with 12 bases between.

The V and J genes are TRBV9 and TRBJ2-1, with a tentative D call TRBD1 (5 bases). V gave up 4 bases and J gave up 0 bases, with 17 bases separating them. The CDR3 runs 17 residues. Germline V gene lookup returns CDR1 SGDLS and CDR2 YYNGEE. CDR3 region: CASSPNPPGISYNEQFF. CDR3 bases: TGTGCCAGCAGCCCAAACCCGCCAGGGATCTCCTACAATGAGCAGTTCTTC.

V and J are TRBV3-1 (or the pseudogene TRBV3-2) and TRBJ2-5; D may be TRBD1 or TRBD2 (5 bases each). Germline CDR1 and CDR2: LGHDT and YNNKEL (reference sequence). V gave up 1 base and J gave up 4 bases, with 13 bases separating them. This CDR3 has 15 residues. CDR3 region: CASSQAFGGPETQYF. The CDR3 region has the DNA TGTGCCAGCAGCCAAGCGTTTGGGGGTCCAGAGACCCAGTACTTC.

V is TRBV27 and J is TRBJ2-1; D is perhaps TRBD1 (5 bases). Germline CDR1 is MNHEY and CDR2 is SMNVEV (reference sequence). This CDR3 spans 11 amino acids. The V gene lost 5 bases and the J gene lost 7 bases, with 6 bases spanning the gap. In nucleotides, the CDR3 is TGTGCCAGCAGTAAGGGGAATGAGCAGTTCTTC. This sequence encodes CASSKGNEQFF.

The genes are TRBV2 and TRBJ2-1; 8 positions match TRBD2. This CDR3 is 15 amino acids long. The V segment lost 4 bases and the J segment 9 bases; nucleotides outside the gene matches: 11. Germline CDR1 is SNHLY and CDR2 is FYNNEI. The CDR3 sequence: CASSVPAGVFFEQFF. The DNA of the CDR3 is TGTGCCAGCAGTGTACCAGCGGGAGTGTTCTTTGAGCAGTTCTTC.

V gene TRBV15 combines with J gene TRBJ2-3; D is unresolved. The CDR3 length is 15 residues. Germline CDR1 is LNHNV and CDR2 is YYDKDF (reference sequence). Deletions cut 0 bases from V and 4 bases from J, with 11 bases between. In nucleotides, the CDR3 is TGTGCCACCAGCAGAGATGGGTGGGCCTCAGATACGCAGTATTTT. Protein product: CATSRDGWASDTQYF.

This chain joins TRBV28 and TRBJ1-3; D unclear. The CDR3 sequence is 15 residues long. Germline V gives CDR1 MDHEN, CDR2 SYDVKM. Trimming shortened V by 7 bases and J by 1 base, and 14 bases separated the two germline ends. This CDR3 reads CASKGSVNSGNTIYF. The DNA for the CDR3 is TGTGCCAGCAAAGGTTCGGTAAATTCTGGAAACACCATATATTTT.

This chain joins TRBV7-8 and TRBJ1-4; D possibly corresponds to TRBD1 (6 bases). Germline assignment: CDR1 SGHVS and CDR2 FQNEAQ. Trimming removed 1 base from V and 3 bases from J, with 9 bases in between. There are 15 residues in the CDR3. The chain's CDR3 is CASSLGGLANEKLFF. The CDR3 bases are TGTGCCAGCAGCTTAGGGGGGCTCGCTAATGAAAAACTGTTTTTT.

The chain couples TRBV7-2 to TRBJ2-7; 10 bases are shared with TRBD1. The CDR3 covers 18 residues. Germline V CDR1 and CDR2: SGHTA, FQGNSA. The V segment lost 5 bases and the J segment 5 bases; nucleotides outside the gene matches: 18. CDR3 sequence: CASSPLFGGGQGFHEQYF. DNA of the CDR3: TGTGCCAGCAGCCCCCTTTTTGGGGGGGGACAGGGGTTCCACGAGCAGTACTTC.

The rearrangement joins TRBV7-9 to TRBJ2-5, with a possible D match to TRBD1 (6 bases). The CDR3 is 16 residues long. V was cut by 5 bases and J by 2 bases, with 18 bases left in between. The germline gives CDR1 SEHNR, CDR2 FQNEAQ (reference sequence). In DNA form, the CDR3 reads TGTGCCAGCAGCCAACGGACAGCCCGAAAGCAAGAGACCCAGTACTTC. Protein sequence: CASSQRTARKQETQYF.

J is TRBJ2-3 and V is TRBV21-1; the listed D gene, TRBD2, was not tested against the DNA. TRBV21-1 is a pseudogene. This CDR3 comprises 17 residues. The CDR3 loop is CASSKVASGRDTDTQYF. As DNA, the CDR3 is TGTGCCAGCAGCAAAGTGGCTAGCGGGAGGGACACAGATACGCAGTATTTT.

This chain links TRBV3-1 (or the pseudogene TRBV3-2) with TRBJ2-3; the match to TRBD2 covers 9 bases. The J segment lost 5 bases and the V segment lost 6 bases, leaving 9 bases of the junction unmatched. The V gene's germline CDR1 is LGHDT and CDR2 YNNKEL (reference sequence). The CDR3 runs 15 residues. CDR3 loop: CASSLGLAIGDTQYF. For the CDR3, the DNA is TGTGCCAGCAGTCTTGGACTAGCGATAGGAGATACGCAGTATTTT.

This chain uses TRBV2 with TRBJ1-5; tentatively, D is TRBD1 (6 bases). CDR1 is SNHLY, CDR2 FYNNEI, per germline. This CDR3 has 13 residues. Trimming took 5 bases from V and 5 from J, leaving 10 bases between them. The CDR3 sequence: CASSNYRDQPQHF. CDR3 sequence (DNA): TGTGCCAGCAGTAACTACAGGGATCAGCCCCAGCATTTT.

The J gene is TRBJ1-5, the V gene TRBV19; D possibly corresponds to TRBD1 (6 bases). V lost 5 bases to trimming and J lost 7 bases, with 15 bases between them. The CDR3 has 14 residues. Germline lookup yields CDR1 LNHDA and CDR2 SQIVND (reference sequence). This chain's CDR3 is CASSGRGAKQPQHF. The CDR3 DNA sequence: TGTGCCAGTAGTGGGCGGGGGGCCAAACAGCCCCAGCATTTT.